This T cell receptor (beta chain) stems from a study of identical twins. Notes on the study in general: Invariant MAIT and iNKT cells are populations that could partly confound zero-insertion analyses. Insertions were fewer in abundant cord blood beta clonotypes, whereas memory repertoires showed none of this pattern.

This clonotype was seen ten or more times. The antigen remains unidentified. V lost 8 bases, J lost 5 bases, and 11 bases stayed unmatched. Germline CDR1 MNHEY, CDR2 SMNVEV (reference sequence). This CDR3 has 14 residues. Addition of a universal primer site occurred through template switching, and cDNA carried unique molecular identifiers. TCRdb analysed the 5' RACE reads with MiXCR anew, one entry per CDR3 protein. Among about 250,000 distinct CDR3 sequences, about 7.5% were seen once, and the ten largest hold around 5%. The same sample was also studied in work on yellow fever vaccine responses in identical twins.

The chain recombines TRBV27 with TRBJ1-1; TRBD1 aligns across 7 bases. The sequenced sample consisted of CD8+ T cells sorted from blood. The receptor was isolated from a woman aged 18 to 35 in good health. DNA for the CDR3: TGTGCCAGCCGGGTAGTGACAGGGAGGACTGAAGCTTTCTTT. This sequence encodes CASRVVTGRTEAFF.